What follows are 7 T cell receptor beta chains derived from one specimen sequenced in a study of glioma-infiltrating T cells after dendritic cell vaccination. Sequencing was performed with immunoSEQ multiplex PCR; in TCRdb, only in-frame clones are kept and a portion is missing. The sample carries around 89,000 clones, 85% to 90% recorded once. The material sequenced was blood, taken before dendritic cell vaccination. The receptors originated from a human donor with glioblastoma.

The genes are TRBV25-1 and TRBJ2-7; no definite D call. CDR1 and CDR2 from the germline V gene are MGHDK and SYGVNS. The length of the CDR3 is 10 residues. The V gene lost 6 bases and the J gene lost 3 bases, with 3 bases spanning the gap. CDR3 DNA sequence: TGTGCCAGCAGCAACTACGAGCAGTACTTC. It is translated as CASSNYEQYF.

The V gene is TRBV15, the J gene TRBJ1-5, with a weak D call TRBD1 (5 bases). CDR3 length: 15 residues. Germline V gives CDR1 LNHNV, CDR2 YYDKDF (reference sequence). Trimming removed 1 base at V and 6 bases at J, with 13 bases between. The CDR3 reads CATSRVGNGGQPQHF. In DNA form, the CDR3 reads TGTGCCACCAGCAGAGTTGGAAACGGGGGTCAGCCCCAGCATTTT.

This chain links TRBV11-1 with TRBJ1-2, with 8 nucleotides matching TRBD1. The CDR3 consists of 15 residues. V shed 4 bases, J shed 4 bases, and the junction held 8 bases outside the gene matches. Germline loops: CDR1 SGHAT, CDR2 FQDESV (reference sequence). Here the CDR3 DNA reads TGTGCCAGCAGCTCAAGGACAGGGTCGGGCTATGGCTACACCTTC. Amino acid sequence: CASSSRTGSGYGYTF. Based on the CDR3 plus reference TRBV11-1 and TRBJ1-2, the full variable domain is EAEVAQSPRYKITEKSQAVAFWCDPISGHATLYWYRQILGQGPELLVQFQDESVVDDSQLPKDRFSAERLKGVDSTLKIQPAELGDSAMYLCASSSRTGSGYGYTFGSGTRLTVV.

The CDR3 loop reads CSVETGSTEAFF. Written as DNA, the CDR3 is TGCAGCGTTGAAACAGGCTCCACTGAAGCTTTCTTT. This chain uses TRBV29-1 with TRBJ1-1, with a possible D match to TRBD1 (5 bases). This CDR3 is 12 amino acids long. Trimming took off 2 bases at V and 4 bases at J, with 8 bases between the two ends. CDR1 SQVTM and CDR2 ANQGSEA come from the germline V gene.

The CDR3 reads CASTPGQGANEQYF. In DNA form, the CDR3 reads TGTGCCAGTACCCCGGGACAGGGGGCCAACGAGCAGTACTTC. The chain joins TRBV19 to TRBJ2-7; the match to TRBD1 covers 12 bases. Germline CDR1 LNHDA, CDR2 SQIVND (reference sequence). J gave up 5 bases and V 7 bases, and 6 bases lay outside the gene matches. This CDR3 region has 14 residues.

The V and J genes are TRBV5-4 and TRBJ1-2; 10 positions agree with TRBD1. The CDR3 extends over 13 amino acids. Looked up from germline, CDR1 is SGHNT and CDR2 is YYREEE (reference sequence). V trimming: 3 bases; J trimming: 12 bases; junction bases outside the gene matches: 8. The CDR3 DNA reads TGTGCCAGCAGCTGGGGGGACAGGGGAGGCGACACCTTC. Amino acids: CASSWGDRGGDTF.

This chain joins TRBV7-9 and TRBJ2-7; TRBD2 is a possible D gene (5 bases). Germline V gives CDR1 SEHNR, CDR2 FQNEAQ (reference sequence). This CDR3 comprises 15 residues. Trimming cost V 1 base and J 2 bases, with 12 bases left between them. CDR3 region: CASSLVWAGTYEQYF. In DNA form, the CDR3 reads TGTGCCAGCAGCTTAGTTTGGGCCGGGACCTACGAGCAGTACTTC.